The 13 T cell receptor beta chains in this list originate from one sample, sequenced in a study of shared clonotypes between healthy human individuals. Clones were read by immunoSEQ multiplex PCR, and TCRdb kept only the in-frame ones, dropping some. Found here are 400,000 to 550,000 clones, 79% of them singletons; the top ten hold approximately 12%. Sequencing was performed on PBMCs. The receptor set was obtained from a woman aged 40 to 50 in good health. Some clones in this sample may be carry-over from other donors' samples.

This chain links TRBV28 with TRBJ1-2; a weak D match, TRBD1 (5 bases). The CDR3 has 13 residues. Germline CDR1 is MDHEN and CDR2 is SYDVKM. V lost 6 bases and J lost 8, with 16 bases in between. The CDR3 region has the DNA TGTGCCAGCAGGGGAACAGGAGCGGGAGGCTACACCTTC. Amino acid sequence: CASRGTGAGGYTF.

This CDR3 reads CASSLAQGADGYTF. The DNA of the CDR3 is TGTGCCAGCAGCTTGGCCCAGGGGGCAGATGGCTACACCTTC. The J gene is TRBJ1-2, the V gene TRBV5-4; 8 bases fit TRBD1. After removal of 0 bases from V and 6 bases from J, the junction contained 4 bases not matched to a gene. Germline V gives CDR1 SGHNT, CDR2 YYREEE (reference sequence). This CDR3 has 14 amino acids.

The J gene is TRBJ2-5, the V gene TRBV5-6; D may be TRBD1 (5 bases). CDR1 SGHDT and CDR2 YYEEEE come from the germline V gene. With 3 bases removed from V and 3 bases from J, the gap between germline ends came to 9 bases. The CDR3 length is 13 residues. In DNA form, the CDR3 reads TGTGCCAGCAGCTCGACAGTGGAAGAGACCCAGTACTTC. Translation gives CASSSTVEETQYF.

In nucleotides, the CDR3 is TGTGCCAGCAGCATCCGACTAGCTGAGACCCAGTACTTC. Residues: CASSIRLAETQYF. The V call is TRBV9, the J call TRBJ2-5, with 7 positions matching TRBD2. The V gene's germline CDR1 is SGDLS and CDR2 YYNGEE. The CDR3 sequence is 13 residues long. The ends lost 4 bases at V and 5 bases at J; junction bases unmatched: 5. The full variable domain, its missing parts supplied by reference TRBV9 and TRBJ2-5, is DSGVTQTPKHLITATGQRVTLRCSPRSGDLSVYWYQQSLDQGLQFLIQYYNGEERAKGNILERFSAQQFPDLHSELNLSSLELGDSALYFCASSIRLAETQYFGPGTRLLVL.

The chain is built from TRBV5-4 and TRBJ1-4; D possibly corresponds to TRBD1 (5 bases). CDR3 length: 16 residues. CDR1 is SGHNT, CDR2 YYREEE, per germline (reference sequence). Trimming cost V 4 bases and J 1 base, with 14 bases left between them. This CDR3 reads CASSGGVRGTNEKLFF. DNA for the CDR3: TGTGCCAGCAGCGGAGGGGTTCGGGGAACTAATGAAAAACTGTTTTTT.

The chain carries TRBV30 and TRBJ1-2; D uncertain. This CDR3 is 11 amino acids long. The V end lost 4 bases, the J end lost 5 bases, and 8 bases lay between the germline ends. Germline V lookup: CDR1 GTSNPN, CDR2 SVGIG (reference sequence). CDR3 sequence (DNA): TGTGCCTGGACATCCCTTTATGGCTACACCTTC. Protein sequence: CAWTSLYGYTF.

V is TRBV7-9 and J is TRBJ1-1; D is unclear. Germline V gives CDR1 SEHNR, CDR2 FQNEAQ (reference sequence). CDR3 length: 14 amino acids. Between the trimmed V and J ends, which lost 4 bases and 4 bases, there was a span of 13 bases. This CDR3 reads CASSSGVEVTEAFF. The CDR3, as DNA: TGTGCCAGCAGCTCCGGGGTGGAGGTCACTGAAGCTTTCTTT.

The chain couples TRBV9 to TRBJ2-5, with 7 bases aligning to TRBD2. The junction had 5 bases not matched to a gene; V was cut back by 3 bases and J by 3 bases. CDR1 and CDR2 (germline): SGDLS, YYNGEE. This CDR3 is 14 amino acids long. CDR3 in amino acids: CASSGPAGKETQYF. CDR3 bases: TGTGCCAGCAGCGGCCCAGCGGGAAAAGAGACCCAGTACTTC. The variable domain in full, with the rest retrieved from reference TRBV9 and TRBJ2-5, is DSGVTQTPKHLITATGQRVTLRCSPRSGDLSVYWYQQSLDQGLQFLIQYYNGEERAKGNILERFSAQQFPDLHSELNLSSLELGDSALYFCASSGPAGKETQYFGPGTRLLVL.

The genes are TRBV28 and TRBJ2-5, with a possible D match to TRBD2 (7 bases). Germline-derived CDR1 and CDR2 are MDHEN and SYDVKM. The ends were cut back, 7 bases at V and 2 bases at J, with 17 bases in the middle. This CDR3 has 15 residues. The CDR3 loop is CASTNTGGEQETQYF. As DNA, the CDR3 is TGTGCCAGCACGAATACGGGGGGCGAACAAGAGACCCAGTACTTC.

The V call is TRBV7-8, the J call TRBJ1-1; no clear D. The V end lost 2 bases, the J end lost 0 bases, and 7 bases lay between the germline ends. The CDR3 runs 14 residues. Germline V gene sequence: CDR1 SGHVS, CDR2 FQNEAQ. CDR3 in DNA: TGTGCCAGCAGCTTACGGTTTCTGAACACTGAAGCTTTCTTT. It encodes CASSLRFLNTEAFF.

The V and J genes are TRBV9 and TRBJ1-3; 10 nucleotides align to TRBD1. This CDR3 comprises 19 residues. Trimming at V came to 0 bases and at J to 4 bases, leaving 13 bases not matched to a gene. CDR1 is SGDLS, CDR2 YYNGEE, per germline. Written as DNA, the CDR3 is TGTGCCAGCAGCGTAGCGGGACAGGGGCTTGATCTGAGCGGAAACACCATATATTTT. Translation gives CASSVAGQGLDLSGNTIYF.

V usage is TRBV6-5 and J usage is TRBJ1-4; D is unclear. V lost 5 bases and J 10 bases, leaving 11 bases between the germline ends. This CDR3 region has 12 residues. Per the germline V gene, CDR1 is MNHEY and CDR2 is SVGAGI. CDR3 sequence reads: CASSLTAGKLFF. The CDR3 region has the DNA TGTGCCAGCAGTCTGACGGCGGGAAAACTGTTTTTT.

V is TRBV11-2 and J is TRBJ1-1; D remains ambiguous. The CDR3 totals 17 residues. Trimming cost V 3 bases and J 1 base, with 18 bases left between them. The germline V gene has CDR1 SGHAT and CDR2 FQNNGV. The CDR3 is CASSFTSPRAPNTEAFF. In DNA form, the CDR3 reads TGTGCCAGCAGCTTTACAAGCCCACGGGCCCCGAACACTGAAGCTTTCTTT.